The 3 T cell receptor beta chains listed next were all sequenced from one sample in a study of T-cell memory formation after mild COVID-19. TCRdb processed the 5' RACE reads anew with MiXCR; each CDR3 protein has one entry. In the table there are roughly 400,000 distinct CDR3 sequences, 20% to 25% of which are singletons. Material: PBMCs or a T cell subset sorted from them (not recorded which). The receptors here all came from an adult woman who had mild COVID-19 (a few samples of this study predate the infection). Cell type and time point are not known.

For the CDR3, the DNA is TGTGCCAGCAGCTTAGAGACAGGGGAACGAGGCGGCTACACCTTC. This translates into CASSLETGERGGYTF. J is TRBJ1-2 and V is TRBV7-2; 8 bases align to TRBD1. Trimming cost V 1 base and J 8 bases; bases outside gene matches: 9. CDR1 is SGHTA and CDR2 is FQGNSA in the germline V gene. This CDR3 contains 15 residues.

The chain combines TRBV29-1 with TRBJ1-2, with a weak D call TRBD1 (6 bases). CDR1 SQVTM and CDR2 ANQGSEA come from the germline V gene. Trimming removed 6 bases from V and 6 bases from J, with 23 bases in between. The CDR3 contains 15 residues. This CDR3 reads CSVLRTGREIDGYTF. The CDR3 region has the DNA TGCAGCGTCCTACGTACAGGGAGGGAGATCGATGGCTACACCTTC.

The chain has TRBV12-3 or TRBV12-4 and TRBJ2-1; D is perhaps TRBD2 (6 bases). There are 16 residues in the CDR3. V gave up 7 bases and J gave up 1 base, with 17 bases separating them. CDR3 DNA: TGTGCCAGCAAATCCCTCGGGGCGGGGTCCTACAATGAGCAGTTCTTC. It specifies CASKSLGAGSYNEQFF.